A single T cell receptor (beta chain) is shown here with its context. What it binds is not known. This sample stems from a study of OX40 agonist ivuxolimab in advanced cancers. At the level of the study: The group had a mean age of about 60 years, ranged from roughly 20 to 80, and was less than 85% male.

It was autoimmune disease history or systemic immunosuppression that excluded patients. With baseline, cycle 4 day 1, and cycle 7 day 1 as timepoints, blood was sampled. General study results and limits: Expanded clones tended on average to be more numerous among CD8+ T cells than CD4+.

Data came from immunoSEQ multiplex PCR; TCRdb stores just in-frame clones and leaves some out. This sample has some 77,000 clones, with more than 80% found just once. This CDR3 comprises 15 residues. The V end lost 3 bases, the J end lost 5 bases, and 18 bases lay between the germline ends. Germline V gene lookup returns CDR1 SGHDT and CDR2 YYEEEE. Material: CD4+ or CD8+ T cells sorted from blood, obtained in a trial of the OX40 agonist ivuxolimab. This TCR derives from an adult with an advanced solid tumor such as melanoma, head and neck, liver or kidney cancer. V and J are TRBV5-6 and TRBJ2-7, with D possibly TRBD2 on 5 matching bases. Here the CDR3 DNA reads TGTGCCAGCAGCTGGAAAGCGGCTCCTCGCAACGAGCAGTACTTC. The encoded protein is CASSWKAAPRNEQYF.